One sample yielded the 10 T cell receptor beta chains listed below, sequenced in a study of shared T cell receptors in the human thymus. This table comes from immunoSEQ multiplex PCR, and its TCRdb copy is limited to in-frame clones, with some not included. Among some 720,000 clones listed, more than 75% were seen once. These data are also associated with another study on human thymus T cells.

Sequencing was carried out using thymocytes. The receptors shown here come from a boy younger than two with a congenital heart defect.

The V call is TRBV27, the J call TRBJ1-1, with D hard to call. The CDR3 loop spans 11 amino acids. In germline, CDR1 is MNHEY, CDR2 SMNVEV (reference sequence). The V end was cut by 8 bases, the J end by 3 bases, with 7 bases between. CDR3 loop: CASRQDTEAFF. CDR3 DNA sequence: TGTGCCAGCCGACAAGACACTGAAGCTTTCTTT.

V gene TRBV6-4 combines with J gene TRBJ1-2; D might be TRBD1 (5 bases). The CDR3 sequence is 12 residues long. Germline lookup yields CDR1 MRHNA and CDR2 SNTAGT. Between the trimmed V and J ends, which lost 2 bases and 6 bases, there was a span of 7 bases. The CDR3 region is CASSDGGNGYTF. The CDR3 coding sequence is TGTGCCAGCAGTGACGGGGGGAATGGCTACACCTTC.

The V call is TRBV6-5, the J call TRBJ1-2; 7 nucleotides agree with TRBD1. The CDR3 spans 14 residues. With 2 bases clipped from V and 8 bases from J, the junction kept 8 bases outside the gene matches. Germline CDR1 MNHEY, CDR2 SVGAGI. CDR3 DNA sequence: TGTGCCAGCAGTTACAAGTGGGACAGTGGAGGCTACACCTTC. It yields the protein CASSYKWDSGGYTF.

CDR3 bases: TGTGCCATCAGTGAGTTTCCGAGACAGGGGGGCAAGAACACTGAAGCTTTCTTT. Residues: CAISEFPRQGGKNTEAFF. V gene TRBV10-3 combines with J gene TRBJ1-1; 9 nucleotides align to TRBD1. Trimming cost V 1 base and J 1 base; bases outside gene matches: 10. Germline V gives CDR1 ENHRY, CDR2 SYGVKD. The CDR3 extends over 18 amino acids.

CDR3: CASSEKDRVVDPYPYEQYF. CDR3 in DNA: TGTGCCAGCAGTGAAAAGGACAGGGTTGTGGACCCCTATCCCTACGAGCAGTACTTC. This chain links TRBV6-1 with TRBJ2-7; 8 nucleotides align to TRBD1. CDR1 is MNHNS and CDR2 is SASEGT in the germline V gene. V shed 2 bases, J shed 2 bases, and the junction held 17 bases outside the gene matches. The CDR3 is made up of 19 amino acids.

The chain uses TRBV6-5 and TRBJ2-7, with 10 bases aligning to TRBD1. This CDR3 has 16 amino acids. Germline assignment: CDR1 MNHEY and CDR2 SVGAGI. The J segment lost 3 bases and the V segment lost 2 bases, leaving 7 bases of the junction unmatched. The CDR3 reads CASSYRGQGKIYEQYF. CDR3 nucleotides: TGTGCCAGCAGTTACAGGGGACAGGGGAAAATCTACGAGCAGTACTTC.

The chain employs TRBV23-1 and TRBJ2-2; TRBD1 is a possible D gene (6 bases). TRBV23-1 is filed as an ORF, its function uncertain. Between the trimmed V and J ends, which lost 2 bases and 0 bases, there was a span of 10 bases. The CDR3 length is 16 residues. The CDR3 DNA reads as TGCGCCAGCAGTCAAACCAGGGGTCCGAACACCGGGGAGCTGTTTTTT. Encoded protein: CASSQTRGPNTGELFF.

The rearrangement links TRBV19 to TRBJ2-2; TRBD1 matches 10 bases. This CDR3 comprises 15 residues. Losses at the gene ends were 4 bases for V and 6 bases for J; bases not matched to a gene: 5. CDR1 and CDR2 from the germline V gene are LNHDA and SQIVND (reference sequence). CDR3 sequence: CASSTGQGRAGELFF. The DNA for the CDR3 is TGTGCCAGTAGTACGGGACAGGGGCGTGCCGGGGAGCTGTTTTTT.

The rearrangement links TRBV11-3 to TRBJ2-3; TRBD2 matches at 7 bases. Trimming cost V 5 bases and J 4 bases; bases outside gene matches: 6. This CDR3 is 14 amino acids long. Germline assignment: CDR1 SGHNT and CDR2 YENEEA. The CDR3 here is CASSRSGPADTQYF. CDR3 DNA sequence: TGTGCCAGCAGCCGTAGCGGGCCCGCAGATACGCAGTATTTT.

This clone was picked up a small number of times. CDR3 amino acids: CASSLGGLAGETDTQYF. As DNA, the CDR3 is TGTGCCAGCAGCTTAGGGGGACTAGCGGGAGAAACAGATACGCAGTATTTT. V and J are TRBV7-9 and TRBJ2-3; 14 nucleotides match TRBD2. The junction had 3 bases not matched to a gene; V was cut back by 1 base and J by 3 bases. Germline CDR1 and CDR2: SEHNR and FQNEAQ (reference sequence). The CDR3 is made up of 17 amino acids.